These 22 T cell receptor beta chains were all obtained from the same sample, sequenced in a study of beta chain features in type 1 diabetes. Every bit of the isolated RNA underwent reverse transcription, so sequencing read expressed TCRB transcripts. Assay used: immunoSEQ multiplex PCR; TCRdb lists only in-frame clones, some missing. Among some 270,000 clones listed, 8% were seen once. Input material: central memory CD4+ T cells from blood. All receptors come from a young woman in good health.

This clone was picked up a small number of times. J is TRBJ2-5 and V is TRBV30, with 14 bases fitting TRBD2. The ends lost 5 bases at V and 11 bases at J; junction bases unmatched: 7. Germline V gene data show CDR1 as GTSNPN and CDR2 as SVGIG (reference sequence). This CDR3 has 13 residues. The CDR3, as DNA: TGTGCCTGGGGGACTAGCGGGAGAAACGGGCAGTACTTC. Amino acids: CAWGTSGRNGQYF. Combining the CDR3 with reference TRBV30 and TRBJ2-5 gives the whole variable domain SQTIHQWPATLVQPVGSPLSLECTVEGTSNPNLYWYRQAAGRGLQLLFYSVGIGQISSEVPQNLSASRPQDRQFILSSKKLLLSDSGFYLCAWGTSGRNGQYFGPGTRLLVL.

In this sample, this clone turned up a few times. The gene calls are TRBV18 and TRBJ1-1, with D tentatively TRBD1 (6 bases). Germline loops: CDR1 KGHSH, CDR2 LQKENI. The V end was cut by 4 bases, the J end by 0 bases, with 12 bases between. This CDR3 is 15 amino acids long. CDR3 sequence: CASSQGWDMNTEAFF. CDR3 in DNA: TGTGCCAGCTCACAGGGGTGGGACATGAACACTGAAGCTTTCTTT.

In this sample, this clone turned up a few times. V is TRBV5-1 and J is TRBJ1-4, with 11 bases aligning to TRBD1. CDR1 is SGHRS and CDR2 is YFSETQ in the germline V gene. The V gene end was trimmed by 4 bases and the J gene end by 8 bases; junction bases not matched to a gene: 7. The CDR3 totals 15 residues. The CDR3 loop reads CASSVTGQGAEKLFF. The CDR3 region has the DNA TGCGCCAGCAGCGTAACCGGACAGGGGGCCGAAAAACTGTTTTTT. The entire variable domain, with the rest obtained from reference TRBV5-1 and TRBJ1-4, is as follows: KAGVTQTPRYLIKTRGQQVTLSCSPISGHRSVSWYQQTPGQGLQFLFEYFSETQRNKGNFPGRFSGRQFSNSRSEMNVSTLELGDSALYLCASSVTGQGAEKLFFGSGTQLSVL.

V usage is TRBV7-2 and J usage is TRBJ2-5, with 7 bases identical to TRBD1. This CDR3 is built from 15 residues. V was clipped by 5 bases and J by 2 bases; unmatched bases: 8. Per germline, CDR1 SGHTA and CDR2 FQGNSA. The chain's CDR3 is CASSAQTGQQETQYF. The CDR3 nucleotides are TGTGCCAGCAGCGCCCAGACGGGACAGCAAGAGACCCAGTACTTC.

The chain joins TRBV5-1 to TRBJ2-3; D may be TRBD1 (5 bases). The CDR3 has 12 amino acids. Per the germline V gene, CDR1 is SGHRS and CDR2 is YFSETQ. V lost 6 bases, J lost 3 bases, and 8 bases lay in between. The CDR3 nucleotides read TGCGCCAGCAAGGCAGGGACAGATACGCAGTATTTT. Translation: CASKAGTDTQYF.

V and J are TRBV6-1 and TRBJ2-1; D remains unclear. The V and J ends lost 3 bases and 1 base respectively, with 10 bases between them. Germline V gene sequence: CDR1 MNHNS, CDR2 SASEGT. The CDR3 has 15 amino acids. CDR3 DNA sequence: TGTGCCAGCAGTGATGGTTTTTTATCCTACAATGAGCAGTTCTTC. Its translation is CASSDGFLSYNEQFF.

This chain links TRBV5-1 with TRBJ2-1; D might be TRBD2 (5 bases). This CDR3 comprises 14 residues. Trimming cost V 0 bases and J 9 bases, with 13 bases left between them. Per the germline V gene, CDR1 is SGHRS and CDR2 is YFSETQ. The CDR3 sequence: CASSLADSWGEQFF. The CDR3 region has the DNA TGCGCCAGCAGCTTGGCGGACTCCTGGGGTGAGCAGTTCTTC.

This clone was seen ten or more times. The CDR3 DNA reads as TGTGCCAGCAGCTTAGAGCGCCAGTCTTCCTACGAGCAGTACTTC. Protein product: CASSLERQSSYEQYF. The chain recombines TRBV7-2 with TRBJ2-7; no definite D call. Trimming removed 1 base at V and 1 base at J, with 11 bases between. CDR3 length equals 15 residues. Germline-derived CDR1 and CDR2 are SGHTA and FQGNSA. The whole variable domain, filled in from reference TRBV7-2 and TRBJ2-7, reads GAGVSQSPSNKVTEKGKDVELRCDPISGHTALYWYRQSLGQGLEFLIYFQGNSAPDKSGLPSDRFSAERTGGSVSTLTIQRTQQEDSAVYLCASSLERQSSYEQYFGPGTRLTVT.

This clone was seen a handful of times. The rearrangement links TRBV6-6 to TRBJ1-5; 8 nucleotides agree with TRBD1. CDR3 length: 15 residues. CDR1 is MNHNY, CDR2 SVGAGI, per germline (reference sequence). V shed 5 bases and J 3 bases; nucleotides not matched to a gene: 6. CDR3 loop: CASSPGTGNNQPQHF. The CDR3 DNA reads TGTGCCAGCAGTCCCGGGACAGGCAACAATCAGCCCCAGCATTTT.

In this sample, this clone turned up a few times. The chain is built from TRBV28 and TRBJ2-1; D is unclear. The CDR3 extends over 14 amino acids. Germline CDR1 is MDHEN and CDR2 is SYDVKM. Trimming took 4 bases from V and 8 from J, leaving 15 bases between them. The chain's CDR3 is CASSSPPIIHEQFF. CDR3 sequence (DNA): TGTGCCAGCAGTTCACCCCCGATCATCCATGAGCAGTTCTTC.

This clone occurred a few times. The DNA for the CDR3 is TGTGCCAGCAGTTTACAGCTTATAGATACGCAGTATTTT. Amino acids: CASSLQLIDTQYF. The chain combines TRBV27 with TRBJ2-3; D gene unclear. Germline V CDR1 and CDR2: MNHEY, SMNVEV (reference sequence). This CDR3 contains 13 residues. V lost 2 bases and J 5 bases, leaving 8 bases between the germline ends.

The J gene is TRBJ2-3, the V gene TRBV27; TRBD2 might be the D (6 bases). There are 14 residues in the CDR3. Germline V gene data show CDR1 as MNHEY and CDR2 as SMNVEV (reference sequence). V lost 10 bases to trimming and J lost 2 bases, with 16 bases between them. CDR3 nucleotide sequence: TGTGCCACTACCCGGGACTTCTTCACAGATACGCAGTATTTT. This codes for CATTRDFFTDTQYF.

The chain is built from TRBV20-1 and TRBJ1-2, with D possibly matching TRBD1 (5 bases). V lost 3 bases and J 8 bases, leaving 10 bases between the germline ends. The CDR3 sequence is 11 residues long. CDR1 is DFQATT, CDR2 SNEGSKA, per germline (reference sequence). CDR3 sequence: CSASRDYGYTF. DNA of the CDR3: TGCAGTGCTAGCAGGGATTACGGCTACACCTTC.

The V call is TRBV6-5, the J call TRBJ2-7; 10 bases fit TRBD1. V was pared by 4 bases and J by 3 bases, with 6 bases of the junction left unmatched. The CDR3 has 15 amino acids. The germline CDR1 and CDR2 sequences are MNHEY and SVGAGI. CDR3 sequence: CASSSRQGAYYEQYF. CDR3 nucleotides: TGTGCCAGCAGTTCCCGACAGGGGGCCTACTACGAGCAGTACTTC.

V is TRBV28 and J is TRBJ1-1; TRBD1 matches at 7 bases. The CDR3 is 16 amino acids. The germline V gene encodes CDR1 MDHEN and CDR2 SYDVKM. Trimming removed 3 bases from V and 7 bases from J; junction bases left unmatched: 14. This CDR3 is CASSFPGTDLLVEAFF. The CDR3, as DNA: TGTGCCAGCAGTTTCCCCGGGACAGACCTTCTCGTTGAAGCTTTCTTT.

V and J are TRBV7-2 and TRBJ2-7, with D possibly matching TRBD2 (6 bases). The germline V and J ends were trimmed by 0 bases and 5 bases, with 14 bases remaining between them. Germline V lookup: CDR1 SGHTA, CDR2 FQGNSA. The CDR3 is 15 residues long. The CDR3 loop is CASSLAPGLIDEQYF. CDR3 coding DNA: TGTGCCAGCAGCTTAGCCCCTGGACTAATCGACGAGCAGTACTTC.

The V gene is TRBV7-2, the J gene TRBJ2-1; D is perhaps TRBD1 or TRBD2 (5 bases each). Germline CDR1 SGHTA, CDR2 FQGNSA. CDR3 length equals 15 residues. V lost 5 bases, J lost 3 bases, and 14 bases lay in between. CDR3 in amino acids: CASSLRDGFYNEQFF. The CDR3 DNA sequence: TGTGCCAGCAGCCTTCGGGACGGCTTCTACAATGAGCAGTTCTTC. The whole variable domain, remainder taken from reference TRBV7-2 and TRBJ2-1, is GAGVSQSPSNKVTEKGKDVELRCDPISGHTALYWYRQSLGQGLEFLIYFQGNSAPDKSGLPSDRFSAERTGGSVSTLTIQRTQQEDSAVYLCASSLRDGFYNEQFFGPGTRLTVL.

This clone was counted many times. The genes are TRBV7-2 and TRBJ2-5; D tentatively reads TRBD1 or TRBD2 (5 bases each). This CDR3 has 14 amino acids. CDR1 is SGHTA, CDR2 FQGNSA, per germline. Trimming pared 0 bases from V and 5 bases from J, leaving 10 bases between. The CDR3 here is CASSLAGAVETQYF. The DNA for the CDR3 is TGTGCCAGCAGCTTAGCCGGGGCGGTGGAGACCCAGTACTTC.

Regarding this clone: Other nucleotide sequences in the sample specify the same CDR3. The rearrangement joins TRBV4-3 to TRBJ1-1; D is possibly TRBD1 (6 bases). Trimming cost V 3 bases and J 4 bases, with 6 bases left between them. The germline V gene has CDR1 LGHNA and CDR2 YSLEER. CDR3 length: 12 residues. CDR3 in DNA: TGCGCCAGCAGCCACAGGGGCACTGAAGCTTTCTTT. Translating it yields CASSHRGTEAFF.

V usage is TRBV28 and J usage is TRBJ2-7, with TRBD1 identical over 8 bases. Germline CDR1 and CDR2: MDHEN and SYDVKM. J gave up 10 bases and V 4 bases, and 9 bases lay outside the gene matches. This CDR3 comprises 13 residues. CDR3 protein: CASSSGQGRKQYV. CDR3 DNA sequence: TGTGCCAGCAGTTCCGGACAGGGAAGGAAACAGTACGTC.

This clone was detected a few times. The chain couples TRBV30 to TRBJ2-7; D possibly matches TRBD1 or TRBD2 (5 bases each). V lost 3 bases to trimming and J lost 0 bases, with 12 bases between them. This CDR3 comprises 14 residues. From germline, CDR1 is GTSNPN and CDR2 SVGIG (reference sequence). The CDR3 protein is CAWRGVLSSYEQYF. The CDR3 nucleotides read TGTGCCTGGAGGGGGGTCCTAAGCTCCTACGAGCAGTACTTC.

This sequence joins TRBV6-5 and TRBJ1-4; D call uncertain. V dropped 2 bases and J dropped 0 bases, with 10 bases sitting between them. The CDR3 is 16 amino acids. Germline lookup yields CDR1 MNHEY and CDR2 SVGAGI. The chain's CDR3 is CASSYLGAATNEKLFF. The DNA for the CDR3 is TGTGCCAGCAGTTACCTGGGTGCAGCAACTAATGAAAAACTGTTTTTT.